This TCR beta chain was documented in a study of cytomegalovirus exposure and HLA in healthy donors. Whole-study context: Early on, a data release was issued that held tens of millions of unique TCRs from HLA-typed donors.

The CDR3 consists of 14 residues. Germline lookup yields CDR1 MNHEY and CDR2 SMNVEV (reference sequence). V lost 6 bases, J lost 5 bases, and 9 bases stayed unmatched. Study results and limitations: As a later analysis revealed, most CMV-associated TCR beta chains appeared HLA-restricted.

PCR involved 60 Vbeta and 13 Jbeta primers. TCRdb's copy holds only in-frame clones and misses some; the assay was immunoSEQ multiplex PCR. This repertoire shows some 150,000 clones, around 79% found once; its top ten account for less than 3.5%. Notes on this clone: Its antigen remains unidentified.

Sequencing was performed on PBMCs. The TCR was taken from a male donor in good health and CMV-seronegative. This sequence joins TRBV27 and TRBJ2-7, with TRBD1 identical over 8 bases. The CDR3 sequence is CASSSGQGVHEQYF. The CDR3 DNA reads TGTGCCAGCAGCTCCGGACAGGGAGTGCACGAGCAGTACTTC.